The 26 T cell receptor beta chains below come from one sample, sequenced in a study of T-cell memory formation after mild COVID-19. One entry per CDR3 protein, called by TCRdb with MiXCR from the 5' RACE reads. This table has 350,000 to 550,000 distinct CDR3 sequences, roughly 18% appearing once. The sample taken for sequencing was PBMCs or a T cell subset sorted from them (not recorded which). Source of these receptors: a man aged 18 to 30 who had mild COVID-19 (a few samples of this study predate the infection). Cell type and time point are not known.

In its sample, this clonotype was seen a few times. The chain combines TRBV20-1 with TRBJ2-5; D unresolved. The V gene lost 2 bases and the J gene lost 7 bases, with 17 bases spanning the gap. Germline V gives CDR1 DFQATT, CDR2 SNEGSKA (reference sequence). The CDR3 loop spans 14 amino acids. The CDR3: CSARRPGDPGTQYF. In DNA form, the CDR3 reads TGCAGTGCTAGACGACCCGGCGATCCGGGGACCCAGTACTTC.

This clonotype was observed once. The gene calls are TRBV7-2 and TRBJ1-4; the D gene is possibly TRBD1 (5 bases). Trimming shortened V by 6 bases and J by 6 bases, and 14 bases separated the two germline ends. The CDR3 runs 14 residues. Germline V gene sequence: CDR1 SGHTA, CDR2 FQGNSA. The chain's CDR3 is CASRPDSVHEKLFF. The CDR3 DNA reads TGTGCCAGCAGACCAGACAGCGTCCATGAAAAACTGTTTTTT.

CDR3 DNA: TGCAGTGCTAGAGATAACGGTGAAGCTTTCTTT. This translates into CSARDNGEAFF. The rearrangement links TRBV20-1 to TRBJ1-1; D is unresolved. Germline CDR1 DFQATT, CDR2 SNEGSKA (reference sequence). The CDR3 covers 11 residues. With 0 bases removed from V and 7 bases from J, the gap between germline ends came to 6 bases.

The rearrangement joins TRBV18 to TRBJ2-1, with TRBD2 as a possible D gene (6 bases). Trimming left V 0 bases short and J 5 bases short, with 14 bases between. Looked up from germline, CDR1 is KGHSH and CDR2 is LQKENI. The CDR3 consists of 16 residues. The CDR3 coding sequence is TGTGCCAGCTCACCACCGGGTGGCGGGGCAGACAATGAGCAGTTCTTC. This encodes CASSPPGGGADNEQFF.

This clonotype was recorded many times. This sequence joins TRBV5-1 and TRBJ2-1, with TRBD2 identical over 10 bases. Trimming cost V 0 bases and J 8 bases; bases outside gene matches: 11. The length of the CDR3 is 17 residues. Germline V lookup: CDR1 SGHRS, CDR2 YFSETQ. The CDR3 reads CASSLGSGAGGLHEQFF. As DNA, the CDR3 is TGCGCCAGCAGCTTGGGTTCAGGAGCGGGGGGGCTGCATGAGCAGTTCTTC.

The rearrangement uses TRBV12-3 or TRBV12-4 and TRBJ2-7, with 9 bases identical to TRBD2. This CDR3 is 16 amino acids long. Trimming removed 4 bases from V and 2 bases from J; junction bases left unmatched: 9. The CDR3 nucleotides read TGTGCCAGCAGTTCCAGGCTGGCGGGGGGGCCCTACGAGCAGTACTTC. It translates to CASSSRLAGGPYEQYF.

The chain is built from TRBV6-5 and TRBJ2-1, with 9 bases fitting TRBD1. Germline V CDR1 and CDR2: MNHEY, SVGAGI. The CDR3 is 13 amino acids. DNA of the CDR3: TGTGCTTCCCATCTAGGCTGGACAGGGGTTCGGTTCTTC. It is translated as CASHLGWTGVRFF.

This clonotype was recorded at least ten times. V usage is TRBV5-1 and J usage is TRBJ2-3, with 9 positions matching TRBD2. Germline V gene data show CDR1 as SGHRS and CDR2 as YFSETQ. The CDR3 extends over 17 amino acids. V lost 4 bases, J lost 1 base, and 10 bases stayed unmatched. The CDR3 DNA sequence: TGCGCCAGCAGCGGAAGTCTAGCGGGGCCCCGCACAGATACGCAGTATTTT. This translates into CASSGSLAGPRTDTQYF.

The chain recombines TRBV4-1 with TRBJ2-3, with D hard to call. CDR1 and CDR2 (germline): MGHRA, YSYEKL. CDR3 size: 15 residues. Deletions cut 5 bases from V and 0 bases from J, with 12 bases between. CDR3 sequence (DNA): TGCGCCAGCAGCTGGAAAACTGGAAGCACAGATACGCAGTATTTT. Translating it yields CASSWKTGSTDTQYF.

This clonotype was recorded a few times. The chain joins TRBV29-1 to TRBJ1-1, with D perhaps matching TRBD1 (6 bases). The V gene's germline CDR1 is SQVTM and CDR2 ANQGSEA. The CDR3 runs 13 residues. V was trimmed by 7 bases and J by 5 bases, leaving 17 bases between them. CDR3 coding DNA: TGCAGCGCACTCACAGGGATCGGGACTGAAGCTTTCTTT. Translating it yields CSALTGIGTEAFF.

This clonotype was found a few times. The V gene is TRBV5-1, the J gene TRBJ1-1, with a weak D call TRBD1 (6 bases). Germline loops: CDR1 SGHRS, CDR2 YFSETQ. The CDR3 extends over 15 amino acids. V lost 1 base and J lost 6, with 16 bases in between. The CDR3 coding sequence is TGCGCCAGCAGCTTGCAACAGGGTGGGGTCCCTGAAGCTTTCTTT. Translated, it gives CASSLQQGGVPEAFF.

There are a few counts of this clonotype. The rearrangement joins TRBV18 to TRBJ2-7; D unresolved. The CDR3 length is 13 residues. Trimming took off 4 bases at V and 0 bases at J, with 7 bases between the two ends. Germline assignment: CDR1 KGHSH and CDR2 LQKENI. CDR3 sequence reads: CASSLLPSYEQYV. DNA of the CDR3: TGTGCCAGCTCACTCCTCCCCTCCTACGAGCAGTACGTC.

This clonotype came up a few times. This chain joins TRBV19 and TRBJ2-1; weak D call: TRBD2 (6 bases). CDR1 and CDR2 (germline): LNHDA, SQIVND (reference sequence). V lost 3 bases and J 9 bases, leaving 12 bases between the germline ends. The CDR3 sequence is 13 residues long. The CDR3 sequence: CASSITSSGEQFF. In DNA form, the CDR3 reads TGTGCCAGTAGTATTACTAGCTCGGGTGAGCAGTTCTTC.

Many counts were recorded for this clonotype. One junction end disagrees with the germline gene, perhaps due to a read error. The chain links TRBV4-3 to TRBJ1-2; possibly TRBD1 for D (5 bases). The CDR3 is made up of 15 amino acids. CDR1 is LGHNA and CDR2 is YSLEER in the germline V gene. CDR3 protein: CASSQDWGGNSGYTF. CDR3 DNA sequence: TGCGCCAGCAGCCAAGATTGGGGGGGGAACTCTGGCTACACCTTC.

The chain carries TRBV3-2 and TRBJ2-7; the listed D gene, TRBD1, was not tested against the DNA. TRBV3-2 is an annotated pseudogene. The CDR3 length is 16 residues. The CDR3 nucleotides are TGTGCCAGCAGCCACCTAAGGGGGACCGTCCCCTACGAGCAGTACTTC. This gives the protein CASSHLRGTVPYEQYF.

This clonotype has at least ten counts. The genes are TRBV5-1 and TRBJ2-3; TRBD1 is a possible D gene (7 bases). The CDR3 consists of 13 residues. Deletions cut 9 bases from V and 2 bases from J, with 13 bases between. Germline V CDR1 and CDR2: SGHRS, YFSETQ. CDR3 loop: CATGDSNTDTQYF. The CDR3 region has the DNA TGCGCCACGGGGGACAGTAACACAGATACGCAGTATTTT.

This clonotype was seen only a few times. The chain recombines TRBV6-1 with TRBJ2-7; perhaps TRBD1 as D (6 bases). Trimming removed 4 bases at V and 3 bases at J, with 10 bases between. CDR1 is MNHNS, CDR2 SASEGT, per germline. The CDR3 spans 13 residues. CDR3 region: CASSAIRGYEQYF. The CDR3 DNA reads as TGTGCCAGCAGTGCCATCAGGGGCTACGAGCAGTACTTC.

The chain is built from TRBV16 and TRBJ2-7; D might be TRBD1 or TRBD2, each matching 5 bases. V lost 3 bases and J 1 base, leaving 13 bases between the germline ends. Germline CDR1 KGHSY, CDR2 FQNENV. The CDR3 runs to 15 residues. CDR3 region: CASSQGPGSSYEQYV. The CDR3 DNA is TGTGCCAGCAGCCAGGGACCAGGGTCGTCCTACGAGCAGTACGTC.

In its sample, this clonotype was seen a few times. The chain uses TRBV15 and TRBJ2-7, with D possibly being TRBD1 or TRBD2 (5 bases each). The CDR3 loop spans 15 amino acids. Per the germline V gene, CDR1 is LNHNV and CDR2 is YYDKDF (reference sequence). V was trimmed by 3 bases and J by 0 bases, leaving 12 bases between them. The CDR3 DNA reads as TGTGCCACCAGCAGCGGGACCCGGAGCTCCTACGAGCAGTACGTC. It encodes CATSSGTRSSYEQYV.

The V gene is TRBV7-8, the J gene TRBJ1-2; unclear D gene. V was pared by 6 bases and J by 4 bases, with 9 bases between. From germline, CDR1 is SGHVS and CDR2 FQNEAQ. The length of the CDR3 is 12 residues. The CDR3: CASSAGFYGYTF. DNA of the CDR3: TGTGCCAGCAGTGCGGGATTCTATGGCTACACCTTC. The full variable domain, its missing parts supplied by reference TRBV7-8 and TRBJ1-2, is GAGVSQSPRYKVAKRGQDVALRCDPISGHVSLFWYQQALGQGPEFLTYFQNEAQLDKSGLPSDRFFAERPEGSVSTLKIQRTQQEDSAVYLCASSAGFYGYTFGSGTRLTVV.

CDR3 loop: CASSLARTTGARGNQPQHF. CDR3 bases: TGTGCCAGCAGCTTAGCGAGAACGACAGGGGCAAGGGGCAATCAGCCCCAGCATTTT. The gene calls are TRBV7-8 and TRBJ1-5; TRBD1 agrees at 8 bases. Germline-derived CDR1 and CDR2 are SGHVS and FQNEAQ. Germline trimming cut 0 bases from V and 2 bases from J; bases unmatched to any gene: 12. This CDR3 region has 19 residues.

This clonotype was seen a few times. The chain employs TRBV7-8 and TRBJ1-1; the D is unclear. CDR1 is SGHVS, CDR2 FQNEAQ, per germline. The CDR3 sequence is 15 residues long. V gave up 6 bases and J gave up 1 base, with 15 bases separating them. The CDR3 sequence is CASSLLPRTNTEAFF. DNA of the CDR3: TGTGCCAGCAGTCTCTTGCCTCGGACGAACACTGAAGCTTTCTTT.

The rearrangement uses TRBV6-5 and TRBJ2-1; no reliable D call. Trimming left V 0 bases short and J 7 bases short, with 19 bases between. This CDR3 has 17 residues. Germline assignment: CDR1 MNHEY and CDR2 SVGAGI. Here the CDR3 reads CASSYSAGRRNMNEQFF. CDR3 nucleotides: TGTGCCAGCAGTTACTCCGCCGGCAGACGCAACATGAATGAGCAGTTCTTC.

The gene calls are TRBV25-1 and TRBJ1-5; the D gene is possibly TRBD1 (6 bases). CDR3 length: 16 amino acids. Germline CDR1 is MGHDK and CDR2 is SYGVNS. V was trimmed by 3 bases and J by 3 bases, leaving 15 bases between them. CDR3 protein: CASSEGAGSVNQPQHF. CDR3 DNA sequence: TGTGCCAGCAGTGAGGGGGCGGGGTCAGTCAATCAGCCCCAGCATTTT.

The V gene is TRBV7-2, the J gene TRBJ2-3; perhaps TRBD2 as D (5 bases). With 1 base removed from V and 0 bases from J, the gap between germline ends came to 8 bases. Germline CDR1 reads SGHTA; CDR2 reads FQGNSA. There are 15 residues in the CDR3. The CDR3 loop reads CASSLESGSTDTQYF. CDR3 sequence (DNA): TGTGCCAGCAGCTTAGAGTCGGGGAGCACAGATACGCAGTATTTT. Drawing the rest from reference TRBV7-2 and TRBJ2-3, the complete variable domain is GAGVSQSPSNKVTEKGKDVELRCDPISGHTALYWYRQSLGQGLEFLIYFQGNSAPDKSGLPSDRFSAERTGGSVSTLTIQRTQQEDSAVYLCASSLESGSTDTQYFGPGTRLTVL.

V and J are TRBV5-5 and TRBJ2-3; maybe TRBD2 (5 bases). There are 16 residues in the CDR3. CDR1 and CDR2 (germline): SGHKS, YYEKEE (reference sequence). V was shortened by 0 bases and J by 2 bases, with 13 bases between the two germline ends. CDR3 sequence: CASSLGLPDLTDTQYF. The CDR3 DNA is TGTGCCAGCAGCTTGGGACTACCAGACCTCACAGATACGCAGTATTTT.